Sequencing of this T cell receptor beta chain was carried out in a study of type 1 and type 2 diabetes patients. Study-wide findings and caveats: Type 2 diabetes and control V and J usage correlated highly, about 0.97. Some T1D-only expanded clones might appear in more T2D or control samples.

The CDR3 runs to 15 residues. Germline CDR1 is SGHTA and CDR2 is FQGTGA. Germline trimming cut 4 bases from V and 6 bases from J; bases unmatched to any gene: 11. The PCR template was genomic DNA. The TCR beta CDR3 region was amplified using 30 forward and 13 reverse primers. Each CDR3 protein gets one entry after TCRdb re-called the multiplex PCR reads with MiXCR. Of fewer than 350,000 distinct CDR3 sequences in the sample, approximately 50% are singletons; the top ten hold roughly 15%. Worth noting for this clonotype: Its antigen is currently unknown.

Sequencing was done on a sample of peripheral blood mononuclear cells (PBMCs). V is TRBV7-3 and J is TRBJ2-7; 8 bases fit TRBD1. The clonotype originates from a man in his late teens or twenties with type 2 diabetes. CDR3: CASSSTGGHFSEQYF. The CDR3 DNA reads TGTGCCAGCAGCTCAACAGGGGGACACTTCTCCGAGCAGTACTTC.